This T cell receptor (beta chain) was documented in a study of OX40 agonist ivuxolimab in advanced cancers. Study-level points and caveats: Still undetermined is the antigen specificity of the expanded peripheral T cells.

Profiled with immunoSEQ multiplex PCR; TCRdb holds only in-frame clones, not every one. Here the sample spans some 33,000 clones, 80% to 95% being singletons. As for this clone: Its antigen is currently unknown.

The CDR3 contains 12 residues. Germline V gene lookup returns CDR1 SQVTM and CDR2 ANQGSEA. The V and J ends lost 6 bases and 7 bases respectively, with 15 bases between them. Material: CD4+ or CD8+ T cells sorted from blood, obtained in a trial of the OX40 agonist ivuxolimab. The chain is built from TRBV29-1 and TRBJ1-1; a weak D match, TRBD1 (5 bases). The TCR comes from an adult with an advanced solid tumor such as melanoma, head and neck, liver or kidney cancer. The CDR3 loop reads CSVKGGGVEAFF. The CDR3, as DNA: TGCAGCGTAAAGGGTGGGGGGGTTGAAGCTTTCTTT.